A single sample is the source of the 28 T cell receptor beta chains below, sequenced in a study of a mutant IDH1 vaccine in newly diagnosed glioma. Time point in this sample: week 5, during vaccination. A 20-mer mutant IDH1 peptide at 300 ug was injected subcutaneously with topical imiquimod. The data were produced by immunoSEQ multiplex PCR, yet TCRdb's version contains in-frame clones alone and is incomplete. The table lists tens of thousands of clones, roughly four fifths of them singletons. Antigen specificity for these receptors is unknown. The specimen was PBMCs, collected from a glioma patient whose treatment included an IDH1 peptide vaccine. Every receptor here comes from a man aged 30 to 39 with glioma.

A single count supports this clone. V gene TRBV18 combines with J gene TRBJ2-3, with 7 bases fitting TRBD1. The CDR3 contains 16 residues. Trimming at V came to 3 bases and at J to 5 bases, leaving 11 bases not matched to a gene. The V gene's germline CDR1 is KGHSH and CDR2 LQKENI. CDR3 loop: CASSPIGQAAIDTQYF. The CDR3 bases are TGTGCCAGCTCACCTATTGGACAGGCAGCAATAGATACGCAGTATTTT.

The V gene is TRBV4-1, the J gene TRBJ2-7, with 7 bases matching TRBD2. This CDR3 contains 17 residues. Germline CDR1 reads MGHRA; CDR2 reads YSYEKL. J gave up 1 base and V 1 base, and 10 bases lay outside the gene matches. The CDR3 region has the DNA TGCGCCAGCAGCCAAGGCTCCCTGCGGGGGAGTTCCTACGAGCAGTACTTC. Amino acid sequence: CASSQGSLRGSSYEQYF.

In this sample, this clone turned up once. The chain uses TRBV4-2 and TRBJ2-1; 11 bases map to TRBD2. Trimming removed 4 bases from V and 7 bases from J; junction bases left unmatched: 3. Germline V gives CDR1 LGHNA, CDR2 YNFKEQ. This CDR3 region has 14 residues. The CDR3 DNA follows: TGTGCCAGCAGCCGTAGCGGGGGGGTGAATGAGCAGTTCTTC. Protein product: CASSRSGGVNEQFF.

This clone came up a few times. The rearrangement uses TRBV5-4 and TRBJ2-1, with unresolved D. The CDR3 has 12 amino acids. Trimming cost V 1 base and J 8 bases, with 7 bases left between them. CDR1 and CDR2 (germline): SGHNT, YYREEE (reference sequence). CDR3 sequence (DNA): TGTGCCAGCAGCTTGACAGACTATGAGCAGTTCTTC. This gives the protein CASSLTDYEQFF.

The chain couples TRBV6-1 to TRBJ1-5; TRBD1 is a possible D gene (5 bases). The CDR3 spans 15 residues. The germline V and J ends were trimmed by 6 bases and 0 bases, with 12 bases remaining between them. CDR1 is MNHNS and CDR2 is SASEGT in the germline V gene. CDR3 region: CASREQVYSNQPQHF. CDR3 in DNA: TGTGCCAGCAGAGAACAGGTTTATAGCAATCAGCCCCAGCATTTT.

The genes are TRBV6-1 and TRBJ1-1, with D unresolved. The V and J ends lost 6 bases and 0 bases respectively, with 8 bases between them. Germline-derived CDR1 and CDR2 are MNHNS and SASEGT. The CDR3 extends over 13 amino acids. CDR3 in DNA: TGTGCCAGCAGGATTAGCATGAACACTGAAGCTTTCTTT. It is translated as CASRISMNTEAFF.

The rearrangement uses TRBV15 and TRBJ1-6; D uncertain. V was trimmed by 0 bases and J by 10 bases, leaving 10 bases between them. CDR1 and CDR2 from the germline V gene are LNHNV and YYDKDF (reference sequence). The CDR3 covers 14 residues. The CDR3: CATSRDGVGSPLHF. CDR3 nucleotide sequence: TGTGCCACCAGCAGAGATGGTGTAGGATCACCCCTCCACTTT.

This clone has only one observation. The V call is TRBV7-8, the J call TRBJ2-5; a weak D match, TRBD1 (5 bases). The CDR3 totals 12 residues. Trimming left V 3 bases short and J 5 bases short, with 7 bases between. Germline lookup yields CDR1 SGHVS and CDR2 FQNEAQ. CDR3 residues: CASSFNRETQYF. CDR3 DNA sequence: TGTGCCAGCAGCTTCAACAGGGAGACCCAGTACTTC. The whole variable domain, remainder taken from reference TRBV7-8 and TRBJ2-5, is GAGVSQSPRYKVAKRGQDVALRCDPISGHVSLFWYQQALGQGPEFLTYFQNEAQLDKSGLPSDRFFAERPEGSVSTLKIQRTQQEDSAVYLCASSFNRETQYFGPGTRLLVL.

V is TRBV7-9 and J is TRBJ2-7; D perhaps matches TRBD1 (6 bases). V gave up 8 bases and J gave up 1 base, with 18 bases separating them. The germline gives CDR1 SEHNR, CDR2 FQNEAQ (reference sequence). The CDR3 covers 15 residues. The CDR3 loop is CASGYAAGVSYEQYF. In DNA, the CDR3 is TGTGCCAGCGGCTACGCGGCAGGGGTTTCCTACGAGCAGTACTTC.

This chain links TRBV7-2 with TRBJ2-4, with D perhaps TRBD1 (5 bases). The germline V gene encodes CDR1 SGHTA and CDR2 FQGNSA. The CDR3 loop spans 15 amino acids. Trimming pared 3 bases from V and 1 base from J, leaving 10 bases between. CDR3: CASSFAGKAKNIQYF. Here the CDR3 DNA reads TGTGCCAGCAGCTTCGCAGGGAAGGCCAAAAACATTCAGTACTTC.

The CDR3 loop reads CASSPWTANTEAFF. The DNA of the CDR3 is TGTGCCAGCAGTCCATGGACAGCGAACACTGAAGCTTTCTTT. The chain joins TRBV6-5 to TRBJ1-1, with a weak D call TRBD1 (6 bases). V was shortened by 5 bases and J by 1 base, with 11 bases between the two germline ends. Germline V gene lookup returns CDR1 MNHEY and CDR2 SVGAGI. The CDR3 extends over 14 amino acids.

The chain carries TRBV13 and TRBJ2-4; D is perhaps TRBD2 (6 bases). This CDR3 has 13 residues. Looked up from germline, CDR1 is PRHDT and CDR2 is FYEKMQ (reference sequence). V was clipped by 2 bases and J by 9 bases, with 11 bases between them. The CDR3 protein is CASSLNRRGIQYF. As DNA, the CDR3 is TGTGCCAGCAGCTTAAATAGGAGGGGCATTCAGTACTTC. The full variable domain, in which reference TRBV13 and TRBJ2-4 provide the parts outside the CDR3, is AAGVIQSPRHLIKEKRETATLKCYPIPRHDTVYWYQQGPGQDPQFLISFYEKMQSDKGSIPDRFSAQQFSDYHSELNMSSLELGDSALYFCASSLNRRGIQYFGAGTRLSVL.

The V call is TRBV30, the J call TRBJ1-1, with a weak D call TRBD1 (6 bases). The V end was cut by 4 bases, the J end by 0 bases, with 21 bases between. The CDR3 loop spans 17 amino acids. The germline V gene has CDR1 GTSNPN and CDR2 SVGIG (reference sequence). For the CDR3, the DNA is TGTGCCTGGACCCGAGACAGGATTGGGAACATGAACACTGAAGCTTTCTTT. The encoded protein is CAWTRDRIGNMNTEAFF.

This chain uses TRBV10-3 with TRBJ2-7; D is ambiguous. Germline CDR1 and CDR2: ENHRY and SYGVKD. V was trimmed by 0 bases and J by 3 bases, leaving 3 bases between them. The CDR3 contains 12 residues. As DNA, the CDR3 is TGTGCCATCAGTGAGTCGGTCTACGAGCAGTACTTC. Translated: CAISESVYEQYF.

The chain's CDR3 is CASSSGPSGEYNEQFF. The CDR3 DNA follows: TGTGCCAGCAGCTCTGGACCTAGCGGGGAATACAATGAGCAGTTCTTC. The chain joins TRBV5-4 to TRBJ2-1; 9 nucleotides agree with TRBD2. The CDR3 is 16 amino acids. Germline CDR1 SGHNT, CDR2 YYREEE (reference sequence). V gave up 3 bases and J gave up 4 bases; unmatched junction bases: 8.

This clone was seen just once. The genes are TRBV6-5 and TRBJ1-6, with TRBD1 identical over 7 bases. The V segment lost 11 bases and the J segment 13 bases; nucleotides outside the gene matches: 17. There are 14 residues in the CDR3. Germline V gives CDR1 MNHEY, CDR2 SVGAGI. The CDR3 DNA sequence: TGTGCCGCGAGACAGGGCGAATCGGTGTCGCCCCTCCACTTT. Its translation: CAARQGESVSPLHF.

This clone was seen only once. The rearrangement uses TRBV5-1 and TRBJ1-2, with 8 bases fitting TRBD1. The ends lost 4 bases at V and 5 bases at J; junction bases unmatched: 10. CDR3 length equals 15 residues. The germline V gene encodes CDR1 SGHRS and CDR2 YFSETQ. The CDR3 protein is CASSRLGQGNYGYTF. CDR3 bases: TGCGCCAGCAGCCGCCTCGGACAGGGTAATTATGGCTACACCTTC.

The V and J genes are TRBV5-1 and TRBJ2-7; 7 bases match TRBD1. The CDR3 contains 15 residues. J was trimmed by 0 bases and V by 1 base; bases with no gene match: 4. CDR1 and CDR2 from the germline V gene are SGHRS and YFSETQ. The CDR3 DNA follows: TGCGCCAGCAGCTTGCCGACAGGGTCCTCCTACGAGCAGTACTTC. Its translation is CASSLPTGSSYEQYF.

This clone showed up just a few times. The V gene is TRBV14, the J gene TRBJ1-1; D not resolved. Per the germline V gene, CDR1 is SGHDN and CDR2 is FVKESK. The CDR3 extends over 16 amino acids. The V gene lost 1 base and the J gene lost 4 bases, with 16 bases spanning the gap. The CDR3 loop is CASSQVIGMLGTEAFF. CDR3 nucleotides: TGTGCCAGCAGCCAAGTGATAGGGATGCTGGGCACTGAAGCTTTCTTT.

The genes are TRBV27 and TRBJ1-6; possible D gene TRBD1, 6 bases. The CDR3 is 13 residues long. Germline V gives CDR1 MNHEY, CDR2 SMNVEV (reference sequence). V gave up 6 bases and J gave up 7 bases, with 10 bases separating them. This CDR3 reads CASRTGQNSPLHF. The CDR3 DNA sequence: TGTGCCAGCAGAACAGGGCAGAATTCACCCCTCCACTTT.

The chain links TRBV29-1 to TRBJ2-7, with TRBD1 identical over 8 bases. The germline V gene encodes CDR1 SQVTM and CDR2 ANQGSEA. Trimming took 1 base from V and 6 from J; bases not matched to a gene: 2. The CDR3 length is 12 residues. CDR3 coding DNA: TGCAGCGTTGAAGGGACAGGGAGCGAGCAGTACTTC. It codes for CSVEGTGSEQYF.

The chain joins TRBV18 to TRBJ1-4; TRBD1 is a possible D gene (6 bases). Trimming removed 0 bases from V and 7 bases from J, with 18 bases in between. This CDR3 is 17 amino acids long. Germline V lookup: CDR1 KGHSH, CDR2 LQKENI. The CDR3 DNA sequence: TGTGCCAGCTCACCACCGTCGGGACACCTTTTGCGTGAAAAACTGTTTTTT. It yields the protein CASSPPSGHLLREKLFF.

V and J are TRBV28 and TRBJ1-2; D gene unclear. The CDR3 is 13 residues long. V lost 8 bases, J lost 14 bases, and 24 bases lay in between. Germline values: CDR1 MDHEN, CDR2 SYDVKM. This CDR3 reads CASHASPGYLTTF. DNA for the CDR3: TGTGCCAGCCATGCGTCTCCCGGGTACCTGACTACCTTC.

The rearrangement joins TRBV27 to TRBJ1-1, with unresolved D. Germline loops: CDR1 MNHEY, CDR2 SMNVEV (reference sequence). Trimming took 5 bases from V and 2 from J, leaving 18 bases between them. The CDR3 is 16 residues long. DNA for the CDR3: TGTGCCAGCAGTACCTACCACAGAGGGCCCAACACTGAAGCTTTCTTT. It encodes CASSTYHRGPNTEAFF.

CDR3 sequence (DNA): TGCAGCGTAGACCGGGACAGGGTTTGGAATGGCTACACCTTC. Its translation: CSVDRDRVWNGYTF. V is TRBV29-1 and J is TRBJ1-2, with 9 bases fitting TRBD1. Trimming took 6 bases from V and 6 from J; bases not matched to a gene: 11. The CDR3 is 14 amino acids. CDR1 SQVTM and CDR2 ANQGSEA come from the germline V gene. Drawing the rest from reference TRBV29-1 and TRBJ1-2, the complete variable domain is SAVISQKPSRDICQRGTSLTIQCQVDSQVTMMFWYRQQPGQSLTLIATANQGSEATYESGFVIDKFPISRPNLTFSTLTVSNMSPEDSSIYLCSVDRDRVWNGYTFGSGTRLTVV.

A single count supports this clone. This chain uses TRBV5-1 with TRBJ2-1; D is uncertain. V was clipped by 3 bases and J by 8 bases, with 12 bases between them. The germline CDR1 and CDR2 sequences are SGHRS and YFSETQ. This CDR3 spans 13 amino acids. CDR3 loop: CASSSPGLDEQFF. The CDR3 region has the DNA TGCGCCAGCAGCTCCCCTGGATTGGATGAGCAGTTCTTC.

The chain has TRBV5-1 and TRBJ2-5, with D perhaps TRBD1 (5 bases). V dropped 5 bases and J dropped 3 bases, with 8 bases sitting between them. In germline, CDR1 is SGHRS, CDR2 YFSETQ. This CDR3 spans 12 amino acids. The CDR3 region is CASSNRKETQYF. The CDR3 bases are TGCGCCAGCAGTAACAGGAAAGAGACCCAGTACTTC. Drawing the rest from reference TRBV5-1 and TRBJ2-5, the complete variable domain is KAGVTQTPRYLIKTRGQQVTLSCSPISGHRSVSWYQQTPGQGLQFLFEYFSETQRNKGNFPGRFSGRQFSNSRSEMNVSTLELGDSALYLCASSNRKETQYFGPGTRLLVL.

The chain combines TRBV19 with TRBJ1-1, with 7 bases matching TRBD1. J lost 11 bases, V lost 2 bases, and 23 bases had no gene match. The CDR3 is made up of 18 amino acids. Germline CDR1 reads LNHDA; CDR2 reads SQIVND (reference sequence). Written as DNA, the CDR3 is TGTGCCAGTAGTATATTTAGGGGACAGAAAAAACCCCCCAAAGCGGCTTTCTTT. The encoded protein is CASSIFRGQKKPPKAAFF.